A single sample is the source of the 27 T cell receptor beta chains below, sequenced in a study of T cells after yellow fever vaccination. TCRdb re-analysed the 5' RACE reads in MiXCR, keeping a single row per CDR3 protein. Of about 160,000 distinct CDR3 sequences in the sample, 6% to 7.5% were seen once. The sample consisted of CD4+ T cells sorted from PBMCs, taken around 5 days after the first yellow fever vaccination. These receptors all come from a man younger than 35 who received the YFV17D yellow fever vaccine.

The V and J genes are TRBV23-1 and TRBJ2-1, with 8 bases identical to TRBD1. TRBV23-1 is marked as an open reading frame, function uncertain. There are 16 residues in the CDR3. V shed 0 bases, J shed 3 bases, and the junction held 4 bases outside the gene matches. The CDR3 loop reads CASSQSLTGDYNEQFF. The CDR3 DNA reads TGCGCCAGCAGTCAATCTCTGACAGGGGACTACAATGAGCAGTTCTTC.

This clonotype was counted ten times or more. The rearrangement links TRBV4-1 to TRBJ1-2; D is perhaps TRBD1 (5 bases). V was pared by 4 bases and J by 2 bases, with 14 bases between. Germline CDR1 and CDR2: MGHRA and YSYEKL. This CDR3 contains 15 residues. The CDR3 region has the DNA TGCGCCAGCAGCCCCGGGACCGCTTTGAACTATGGCTACACCTTC. Its translation: CASSPGTALNYGYTF.

This clonotype showed up many times. This chain joins TRBV18 and TRBJ2-5; D may be TRBD2 (5 bases). V lost 3 bases, J lost 4 bases, and 12 bases lay in between. The CDR3 is 14 amino acids. Germline V gives CDR1 KGHSH, CDR2 LQKENI. In DNA, the CDR3 is TGTGCCAGCTCACCGGGGTCGGGGAGAGAGACCCAGTACTTC. This translates into CASSPGSGRETQYF.

CDR3 in DNA: TGCGCCAGCAGCCAAGATCACCGAGATCAGCCCCAGCATTTT. Translation: CASSQDHRDQPQHF. This chain uses TRBV4-3 with TRBJ1-5; D uncertain. Trimming took off 0 bases at V and 5 bases at J, with 8 bases between the two ends. Germline CDR1 LGHNA, CDR2 YSLEER. The CDR3 loop spans 14 amino acids.

This clonotype was counted many times. This chain links TRBV12-3 or TRBV12-4 with TRBJ2-5; 7 bases map to TRBD2. This CDR3 is built from 13 residues. Trimming removed 6 bases from V and 5 bases from J; junction bases left unmatched: 6. DNA for the CDR3: TGTGCCAGCAGCCCAGCCGGGGGGGAGACCCAGTACTTC. It translates to CASSPAGGETQYF.

This clonotype has just a few counts. The CDR3 reads CASSLGRNNSPLHF. The CDR3 DNA reads TGCGCCAGCAGCTTGGGAAGAAATAATTCACCCCTCCACTTT. This rearrangement joins TRBV5-1 to TRBJ1-6; no reliable D call. The CDR3 covers 14 residues. Germline lookup yields CDR1 SGHRS and CDR2 YFSETQ. Trimming shortened V by 0 bases and J by 5 bases, and 6 bases separated the two germline ends.

This clonotype was seen a handful of times. The genes are TRBV6-2 or TRBV6-3 and TRBJ1-1; D is possibly TRBD1 (5 bases). This CDR3 has 22 amino acids. Deletions cut 9 bases from V and 4 bases from J, with 42 bases between. Germline CDR1 and CDR2: MNHEY and SVGEGT. Here the CDR3 DNA reads TGTGCCAGAAAACCCGGACGGTGGCCAGGGTTCGCGGTGGCCGGTCTGGCCACTGAAGCTTTCTTT. Translation: CARKPGRWPGFAVAGLATEAFF.

This clonotype appeared many times. The chain couples TRBV4-1 to TRBJ1-5; maybe TRBD1 (5 bases). The CDR3 covers 14 residues. Deletions cut 0 bases from V and 6 bases from J, with 9 bases between. Looked up from germline, CDR1 is MGHRA and CDR2 is YSYEKL. CDR3 DNA sequence: TGCGCCAGCAGCCAAGATACGCAGGGTCAGCCCCAGCATTTT. Residues: CASSQDTQGQPQHF.

For this clonotype: This may be a read error, as it is one base from a much larger clone. The chain has TRBV2 and TRBJ2-7; the D is unclear. The CDR3 is made up of 14 amino acids. V gave up 6 bases and J gave up 6 bases, with 18 bases separating them. Germline CDR1 reads SNHLY; CDR2 reads FYNNEI. DNA for the CDR3: TGTGCCAGCAGGGTGGGCACACCACGCGGCGAGCAGTACTTC. Amino acids: CASRVGTPRGEQYF.

This clonotype was detected only a few times. This chain joins TRBV12-3 or TRBV12-4 and TRBJ2-2; 13 bases are a match to TRBD2. V lost 2 bases to trimming and J lost 2 bases; unmatched junction nucleotides: 17. This CDR3 has 22 residues. This CDR3 is CASSLPTPRGLAGLLNTGELFF. Written as DNA, the CDR3 is TGTGCCAGCAGTTTACCTACCCCGAGGGGACTAGCGGGGCTCTTAAACACCGGGGAGCTGTTTTTT.

The table lists this clonotype with a few counts. The V call is TRBV14, the J call TRBJ1-3; D gene ambiguous. There are 14 residues in the CDR3. CDR1 and CDR2 (germline): SGHDN, FVKESK. With 4 bases removed from V and 0 bases from J, the gap between germline ends came to 7 bases. In DNA form, the CDR3 reads TGTGCCAGCAGCCTGGGGATCTCTGGAAACACCATATATTTT. Protein product: CASSLGISGNTIYF.

This clonotype was counted ten times or more. This chain links TRBV27 with TRBJ2-5, with 8 bases lining up with TRBD1. Germline assignment: CDR1 MNHEY and CDR2 SMNVEV (reference sequence). The CDR3 extends over 15 amino acids. Unmatched junction bases numbered 6, after V lost 0 bases and J lost 6 bases. The CDR3: CASSLSAGGWKTQYF. The CDR3 region has the DNA TGTGCCAGCAGTTTATCCGCAGGGGGCTGGAAGACCCAGTACTTC.

The rearrangement links TRBV19 to TRBJ2-2; D remains ambiguous. Germline CDR1 reads LNHDA; CDR2 reads SQIVND (reference sequence). The CDR3 runs 14 residues. V gave up 7 bases and J gave up 0 bases, with 9 bases separating them. Written as DNA, the CDR3 is TGTGCCAGTAATCGGGCAGCGAACACCGGGGAGCTGTTTTTT. Protein product: CASNRAANTGELFF.

The V call is TRBV12-3 or TRBV12-4, the J call TRBJ1-1, with D hard to call. V lost 2 bases and J lost 4, with 14 bases in between. The CDR3 covers 15 residues. CDR3 sequence: CASSLQAGGITEAFF. The CDR3 region has the DNA TGTGCCAGCAGTTTACAGGCAGGCGGGATCACTGAAGCTTTCTTT.

This clonotype turned up a few times. The chain uses TRBV11-2 and TRBJ2-7, with TRBD2 as a possible D gene (6 bases). CDR3 length: 14 amino acids. Germline assignment: CDR1 SGHAT and CDR2 FQNNGV. Trimming took 5 bases from V and 3 from J, leaving 14 bases between them. CDR3 in amino acids: CASSREGGNYEQYV. The CDR3 coding sequence is TGTGCCAGCAGCCGCGAGGGAGGAAACTACGAGCAGTACGTC.

A few counts support this clonotype. The CDR3: CASNPWTGGYTGELFF. DNA of the CDR3: TGTGCCAGCAATCCTTGGACAGGGGGATACACCGGGGAGCTGTTTTTT. This rearrangement joins TRBV6-1 to TRBJ2-2, with TRBD1 identical over 10 bases. The trim removed 7 bases at V and 3 bases at J, leaving 8 bases unmatched. From germline, CDR1 is MNHNS and CDR2 SASEGT. CDR3 length equals 16 residues.

This clonotype was recorded many times. This chain connects TRBV29-1 to TRBJ2-7, with 10 bases identical to TRBD1. J was trimmed by 6 bases and V by 7 bases; bases with no gene match: 15. The CDR3 extends over 15 amino acids. CDR1 and CDR2 (germline): SQVTM, ANQGSEA. As DNA, the CDR3 is TGCAGCGCAGGGAGGGACAGGGGCGGGTCGGGCGAGCAGTACTTC. This translates into CSAGRDRGGSGEQYF.

This clonotype has a count of ten or more. The rearrangement links TRBV5-4 to TRBJ2-1; tentatively, D is TRBD1 (6 bases). Germline V gene data show CDR1 as SGHNT and CDR2 as YYREEE (reference sequence). This CDR3 contains 13 residues. V was clipped by 4 bases and J by 5 bases, with 10 bases between them. The CDR3 DNA is TGTGCCAGCAGCCCTCAGGGGAACAATGAGCAGTTCTTC. It yields the protein CASSPQGNNEQFF.

In its sample, this clonotype was seen many times. The chain is built from TRBV5-1 and TRBJ2-5, with TRBD1 identical over 12 bases. Germline values: CDR1 SGHRS, CDR2 YFSETQ. V trimming: 1 base; J trimming: 4 bases; junction bases outside the gene matches: 2. The CDR3 totals 15 residues. The CDR3 nucleotides read TGCGCCAGCAGCTTGTGGGACAGGGGGCTAGAGACCCAGTACTTC. Translation gives CASSLWDRGLETQYF. The full variable domain, rest sourced from reference TRBV5-1 and TRBJ2-5, is KAGVTQTPRYLIKTRGQQVTLSCSPISGHRSVSWYQQTPGQGLQFLFEYFSETQRNKGNFPGRFSGRQFSNSRSEMNVSTLELGDSALYLCASSLWDRGLETQYFGPGTRLLVL.

This clonotype was recorded at least ten times. The J gene is TRBJ2-7, the V gene TRBV7-6; no clear D. In germline, CDR1 is SGHVS, CDR2 FNYEAQ. The V gene lost 5 bases and the J gene lost 4 bases, with 12 bases spanning the gap. The CDR3 consists of 13 residues. CDR3 coding DNA: TGTGCCAGCAGCCGGGCGAGCAGGTACGAGCAGTACTTC. Translation gives CASSRASRYEQYF.

This sequence joins TRBV20-1 and TRBJ2-7; D unclear. Germline V lookup: CDR1 DFQATT, CDR2 SNEGSKA (reference sequence). V dropped 6 bases and J dropped 2 bases, with 17 bases sitting between them. The CDR3 totals 14 residues. CDR3 in DNA: TGCAGTGCCCTATCGGGCGAGTCAACCTACGAGCAGTACGTC. Its protein product is CSALSGESTYEQYV.

The J gene is TRBJ2-6, the V gene TRBV10-3; TRBD2 might be the D (5 bases). Trimming removed 0 bases at V and 4 bases at J, with 16 bases between. This CDR3 has 18 residues. Per germline, CDR1 ENHRY and CDR2 SYGVKD. The CDR3 spells CAISESAGVVSGANVLTF. DNA of the CDR3: TGTGCCATCAGTGAGTCTGCCGGGGTGGTTTCCGGGGCCAACGTCCTGACTTTC.

The genes are TRBV7-2 and TRBJ2-2; 11 bases are a match to TRBD2. There are 15 residues in the CDR3. The V segment lost 6 bases and the J segment 3 bases; nucleotides outside the gene matches: 3. Germline CDR1 is SGHTA and CDR2 is FQGNSA. For the CDR3, the DNA is TGTGCCAGCAGGGGGACTAGCGGTTACACCGGGGAGCTGTTTTTT. Protein product: CASRGTSGYTGELFF.

The chain couples TRBV4-3 to TRBJ2-3; 10 bases are shared with TRBD2. The CDR3 extends over 16 amino acids. CDR1 is LGHNA and CDR2 is YSLEER in the germline V gene. V gave up 0 bases and J gave up 2 bases; unmatched junction bases: 2. CDR3 loop: CASSQDLAGVTDTQYF. The CDR3 bases are TGCGCCAGCAGCCAAGATCTAGCGGGGGTCACAGATACGCAGTATTTT.

This clonotype came up many times. The chain employs TRBV3-1 and TRBJ1-2; 7 nucleotides match TRBD1. After removal of 10 bases from V and 3 bases from J, the junction contained 11 bases not matched to a gene. The CDR3 totals 14 residues. Germline V gene lookup returns CDR1 LGHDT and CDR2 YNNKEL (reference sequence). DNA for the CDR3: TGTGCCACCCACCGGACAGGCGACCACTATGGCTACACCTTC. Residues: CATHRTGDHYGYTF.

This clonotype was counted many times. The genes are TRBV7-9 and TRBJ1-1, with no clear D. This CDR3 contains 16 residues. Per germline, CDR1 SEHNR and CDR2 FQNEAQ (reference sequence). V was pared by 2 bases and J by 0 bases, with 13 bases between. This chain's CDR3 is CASSLRDGLMNTEAFF. CDR3 in DNA: TGTGCCAGCAGCTTAAGAGACGGCCTAATGAACACTGAAGCTTTCTTT.

This clonotype occurred many times. The gene calls are TRBV18 and TRBJ2-3; no firm D call. V lost 3 bases and J lost 3, with 10 bases in between. This CDR3 has 14 residues. Germline V gene data show CDR1 as KGHSH and CDR2 as LQKENI. The CDR3 spells CASSPPTDTDTQYF. The CDR3 nucleotides read TGTGCCAGCTCACCCCCGACCGATACAGATACGCAGTATTTT.